What follows is one TCR beta chain and its context. V gave up 6 bases and J gave up 1 base, with 13 bases separating them. CDR1 is MNHNS and CDR2 is SASEGT in the germline V gene. The CDR3 has 15 amino acids. As to treatment: roughly 19 received Ad26.COV2.S at low or high dose, single or two shots; about 5 received placebo; per-sample allocation not given. The samples were gathered on day 63 after the first injection of vaccine or placebo. Donor was an adult aged 18-55 years in Boston. Expression of Wuhan-strain SARS-CoV-2 spike came from the Ad26 vector that formed the vaccine. Produced via immunoSEQ multiplex PCR; TCRdb's table is partial and in-frame only. The table lists under 550,000 clones, approximately 87% of them singletons. This specimen comes from a study of Ad26.COV2.S vaccination and SARS-CoV-2 variants. About the study: A participant enrolled in the COV1001 Ad26.COV2.S trial arm provided the sample. Once or twice, 56 days apart, Ad26.COV2.S was delivered intramuscularly.

The chain joins TRBV6-1 to TRBJ2-1; tentative D call: TRBD2 (6 bases). The starting material was peripheral blood, obtained in a trial of Ad26.COV2.S vaccine versus placebo. The clonotype originates from a person aged 18 to 65 who received the Ad26.COV2.S COVID-19 vaccine or a placebo. As DNA, the CDR3 is TGTGCCAGCAGGCTTCCTAGCGAGTCCTACAATGAGCAGTTCTTC. The encoded protein is CASRLPSESYNEQFF.